The next 10 T cell receptor beta chains were all read from a single sample in a study of cytomegalovirus exposure and HLA in healthy donors. Vbeta (60) and Jbeta (13) primers were used in the PCR. TCRdb's table, derived via immunoSEQ multiplex PCR, lists solely in-frame clones and lacks some. The sample yields roughly 190,000 clones, around 86% seen once. The sample taken for sequencing was PBMCs. The receptors were sampled from a woman aged 18-29 years in good health and CMV-seronegative.

This rearrangement joins TRBV19 to TRBJ2-2; possibly TRBD2 for D (5 bases). Germline-derived CDR1 and CDR2 are LNHDA and SQIVND (reference sequence). The length of the CDR3 is 13 residues. V gave up 6 bases and J gave up 4 bases, with 9 bases separating them. This chain's CDR3 is CASRLGVTGELFF. As DNA, the CDR3 is TGTGCCAGTAGATTGGGAGTCACCGGGGAGCTGTTTTTT.

The rearrangement uses TRBV5-4 and TRBJ2-5; 13 bases are a match to TRBD2. In germline, CDR1 is SGHNT, CDR2 YYREEE (reference sequence). V lost 5 bases to trimming and J lost 2 bases; unmatched junction nucleotides: 9. This CDR3 has 17 amino acids. The CDR3 loop is CASSHRTSGGVQETQYF. CDR3 coding DNA: TGTGCCAGCAGTCACCGGACTAGCGGGGGAGTACAAGAGACCCAGTACTTC.

This clone was picked up one time. The J gene is TRBJ2-6, the V gene TRBV6-4, with 9 bases that match TRBD1. This CDR3 comprises 16 residues. CDR1 is MRHNA and CDR2 is SNTAGT in the germline V gene. The V and J ends lost 5 bases and 0 bases, in that order; junction bases with no gene match: 2. This CDR3 is CASSTTGGSGANVLTF. CDR3 bases: TGTGCCAGCAGTACGACAGGGGGCTCTGGGGCCAACGTCCTGACTTTC.

This sequence joins TRBV7-9 and TRBJ1-2; D unclear. CDR1 is SEHNR, CDR2 FQNEAQ, per germline (reference sequence). The CDR3 has 14 amino acids. Trimming left V 1 base short and J 8 bases short, with 14 bases between. This chain's CDR3 is CASSLVPEPIGYTF. The CDR3 DNA reads as TGTGCCAGCAGCTTAGTGCCTGAGCCTATAGGCTACACCTTC.

The chain couples TRBV12-5 to TRBJ2-2; 7 bases map to TRBD2. The CDR3 totals 15 residues. CDR1 LGHNT and CDR2 FRNRAP come from the germline V gene. Trimming at V came to 10 bases and at J to 4 bases, leaving 12 bases not matched to a gene. This chain's CDR3 is CATTSGGSGTGELFF. The CDR3 DNA reads TGTGCTACGACTTCCGGGGGGTCGGGCACCGGGGAGCTGTTTTTT.

The V and J genes are TRBV19 and TRBJ1-1; tentatively, D is TRBD1 (5 bases). The CDR3 spans 13 residues. The V end lost 5 bases, the J end lost 4 bases, and 11 bases lay between the germline ends. In germline, CDR1 is LNHDA, CDR2 SQIVND (reference sequence). This CDR3 is CASSYTGGTEAFF. The CDR3 coding sequence is TGTGCCAGTAGTTACACGGGGGGCACTGAAGCTTTCTTT. The full variable domain, its missing parts supplied by reference TRBV19 and TRBJ1-1, is DGGITQSPKYLFRKEGQNVTLSCEQNLNHDAMYWYRQDPGQGLRLIYYSQIVNDFQKGDIAEGYSVSREKKESFPLTVTSAQKNPTAFYLCASSYTGGTEAFFGQGTRLTVV.

CDR3 in DNA: TGTGCCAGTAGGATTCTAGCGGGAGGGAACAATGAGCAGTTCTTC. Residues: CASRILAGGNNEQFF. This rearrangement joins TRBV19 to TRBJ2-1; 12 positions match TRBD2. J lost 5 bases, V lost 6 bases, and 5 bases had no gene match. Germline V gives CDR1 LNHDA, CDR2 SQIVND (reference sequence). This CDR3 comprises 15 residues. Full variable domain (missing parts from reference TRBV19 and TRBJ2-1): DGGITQSPKYLFRKEGQNVTLSCEQNLNHDAMYWYRQDPGQGLRLIYYSQIVNDFQKGDIAEGYSVSREKKESFPLTVTSAQKNPTAFYLCASRILAGGNNEQFFGPGTRLTVL.

The chain joins TRBV28 to TRBJ2-5, with D possibly being TRBD1 (6 bases). Germline V gene data show CDR1 as MDHEN and CDR2 as SYDVKM. The CDR3 consists of 13 residues. The V and J ends lost 6 bases and 5 bases respectively, with 13 bases between them. The CDR3 nucleotides read TGTGCCAGCAGACCGGGACACCGGGAGACCCAGTACTTC. It specifies CASRPGHRETQYF. The full variable domain, its missing parts supplied by reference TRBV28 and TRBJ2-5, is DVKVTQSSRYLVKRTGEKVFLECVQDMDHENMFWYRQDPGLGLRLIYFSYDVKMKEKGDIPEGYSVSREKKERFSLILESASTNQTSMYLCASRPGHRETQYFGPGTRLLVL.

The sample holds a few counts of this clone. V gene TRBV5-1 combines with J gene TRBJ2-3; TRBD1 agrees at 9 bases. The junction had 15 bases not matched to a gene; V was cut back by 4 bases and J by 0 bases. CDR3 length: 19 residues. CDR1 is SGHRS and CDR2 is YFSETQ in the germline V gene. The DNA for the CDR3 is TGCGCCAGCAGCCCCAGCTGGGGACAGGGTCTACCAAGCACAGATACGCAGTATTTT. Amino acids: CASSPSWGQGLPSTDTQYF.

The chain recombines TRBV4-1 with TRBJ2-5; TRBD2 agrees at 14 bases. With the DNA end fitting TRBJ2-7 better, the J assignment may be wrong. The CDR3 covers 16 residues. Germline V gives CDR1 MGHRA, CDR2 YSYEKL. CDR3 protein: CASSHDGLAGGYEQYF. CDR3 nucleotides: TGCGCCAGCAGCCATGACGGACTAGCGGGGGGCTACGAGCAGTACTTC.